What follows is one T cell receptor beta chain and its context. The CDR3 is made up of 15 amino acids. V lost 3 bases to trimming and J lost 3 bases; unmatched junction nucleotides: 5. Looked up from germline, CDR1 is DFQATT and CDR2 is SNEGSKA (reference sequence). This record comes from a study of control samples from healthy donors and cancer patients. The data were produced by immunoSEQ multiplex PCR, yet TCRdb's version contains in-frame clones alone and is incomplete. The sample contains 170,000 or so clones, 94% of which appear only once. What was sequenced was blood. V and J are TRBV20-1 and TRBJ2-7, with 13 bases matching TRBD2. The sequence derives from a young woman in good health. The CDR3 spells CSASATSGGYYEQYF. Written as DNA, the CDR3 is TGCAGTGCTAGTGCGACTAGCGGGGGGTACTACGAGCAGTACTTC.